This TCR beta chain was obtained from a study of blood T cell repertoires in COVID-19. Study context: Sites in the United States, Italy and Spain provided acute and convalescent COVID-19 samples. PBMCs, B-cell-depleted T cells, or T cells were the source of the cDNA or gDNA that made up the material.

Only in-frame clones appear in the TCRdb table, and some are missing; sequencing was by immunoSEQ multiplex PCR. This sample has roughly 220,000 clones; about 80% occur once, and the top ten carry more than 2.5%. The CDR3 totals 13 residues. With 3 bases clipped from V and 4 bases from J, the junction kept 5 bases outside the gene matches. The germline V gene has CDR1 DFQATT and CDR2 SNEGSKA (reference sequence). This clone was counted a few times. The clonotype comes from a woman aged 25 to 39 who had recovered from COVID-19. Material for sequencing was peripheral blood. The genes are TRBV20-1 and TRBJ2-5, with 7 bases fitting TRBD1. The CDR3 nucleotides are TGCAGTGCTAGTCCGAACAGGGGAGAGACCCAGTACTTC. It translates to CSASPNRGETQYF.